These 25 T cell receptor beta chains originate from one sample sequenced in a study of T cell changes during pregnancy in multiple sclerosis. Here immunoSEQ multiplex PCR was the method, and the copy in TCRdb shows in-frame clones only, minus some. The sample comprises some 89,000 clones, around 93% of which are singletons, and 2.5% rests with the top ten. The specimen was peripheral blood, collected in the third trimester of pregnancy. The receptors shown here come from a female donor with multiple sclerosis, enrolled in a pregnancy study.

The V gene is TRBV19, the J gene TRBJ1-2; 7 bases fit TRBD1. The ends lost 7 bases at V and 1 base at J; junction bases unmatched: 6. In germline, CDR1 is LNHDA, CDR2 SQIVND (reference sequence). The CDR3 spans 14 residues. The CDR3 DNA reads TGTGCCAGTACCCGGGACAGCCTTAACTATGGCTACACCTTC. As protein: CASTRDSLNYGYTF. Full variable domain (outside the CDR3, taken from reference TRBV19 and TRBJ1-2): DGGITQSPKYLFRKEGQNVTLSCEQNLNHDAMYWYRQDPGQGLRLIYYSQIVNDFQKGDIAEGYSVSREKKESFPLTVTSAQKNPTAFYLCASTRDSLNYGYTFGSGTRLTVV.

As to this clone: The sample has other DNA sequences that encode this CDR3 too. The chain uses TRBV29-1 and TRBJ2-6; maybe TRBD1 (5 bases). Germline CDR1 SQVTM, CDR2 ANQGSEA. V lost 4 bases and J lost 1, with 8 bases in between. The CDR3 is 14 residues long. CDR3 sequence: CSVASGSGANVLTF. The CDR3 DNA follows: TGCAGCGTTGCATCAGGGTCTGGGGCCAACGTCCTGACTTTC.

The CDR3 is CASSPVKGVYSNQPQHF. DNA for the CDR3: TGTGCCAGCAGCCCTGTCAAGGGGGTGTATAGCAATCAGCCCCAGCATTTT. This chain joins TRBV11-2 and TRBJ1-5, with D possibly being TRBD1 (6 bases). Germline values: CDR1 SGHAT, CDR2 FQNNGV. The CDR3 runs to 17 residues. The germline V and J ends were trimmed by 5 bases and 0 bases, with 17 bases remaining between them. Based on the CDR3 plus reference TRBV11-2 and TRBJ1-5, the full variable domain is EAGVAQSPRYKIIEKRQSVAFWCNPISGHATLYWYQQILGQGPKLLIQFQNNGVVDDSQLPKDRFSAERLKGVDSTLKIQPAKLEDSAVYLCASSPVKGVYSNQPQHFGDGTRLSIL.

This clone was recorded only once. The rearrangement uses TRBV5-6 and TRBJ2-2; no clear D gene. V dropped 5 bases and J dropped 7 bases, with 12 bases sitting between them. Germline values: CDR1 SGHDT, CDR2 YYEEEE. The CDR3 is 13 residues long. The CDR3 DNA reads TGTGCCAGCAGTTCCCAATCCCACGGGGAGCTGTTTTTT. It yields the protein CASSSQSHGELFF.

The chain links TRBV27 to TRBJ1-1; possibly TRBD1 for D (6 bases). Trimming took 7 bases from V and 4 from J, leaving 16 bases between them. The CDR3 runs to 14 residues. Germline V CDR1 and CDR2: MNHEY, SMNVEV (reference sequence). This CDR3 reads CASTVQGGSTEAFF. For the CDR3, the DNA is TGTGCCAGCACGGTACAGGGCGGAAGCACTGAAGCTTTCTTT.

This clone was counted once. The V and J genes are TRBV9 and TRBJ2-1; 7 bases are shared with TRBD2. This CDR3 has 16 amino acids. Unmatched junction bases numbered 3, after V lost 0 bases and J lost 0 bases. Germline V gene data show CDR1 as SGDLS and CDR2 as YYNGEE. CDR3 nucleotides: TGTGCCAGCAGCGTAGACGCGGGAGTCTCCTACAATGAGCAGTTCTTC. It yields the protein CASSVDAGVSYNEQFF.

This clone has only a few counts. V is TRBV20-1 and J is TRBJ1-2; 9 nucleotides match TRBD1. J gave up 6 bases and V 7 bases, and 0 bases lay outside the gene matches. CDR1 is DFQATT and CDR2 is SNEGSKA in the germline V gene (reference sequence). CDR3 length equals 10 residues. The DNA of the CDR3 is TGCAGTGGACAGGGGGATGGCTACACCTTC. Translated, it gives CSGQGDGYTF.

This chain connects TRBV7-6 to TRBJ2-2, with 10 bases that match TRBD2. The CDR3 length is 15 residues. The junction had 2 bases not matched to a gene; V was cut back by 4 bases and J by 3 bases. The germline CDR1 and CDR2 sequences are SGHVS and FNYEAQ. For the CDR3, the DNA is TGTGCCAGCAGCTACCTAGCGGGGGACACCGGGGAGCTGTTTTTT. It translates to CASSYLAGDTGELFF.

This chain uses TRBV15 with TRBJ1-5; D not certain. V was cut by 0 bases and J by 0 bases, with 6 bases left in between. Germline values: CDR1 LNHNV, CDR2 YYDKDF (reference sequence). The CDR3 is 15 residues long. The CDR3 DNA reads TGTGCCACCAGCAGAGAGCCGAGTAGCAATCAGCCCCAGCATTTT. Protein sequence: CATSREPSSNQPQHF.

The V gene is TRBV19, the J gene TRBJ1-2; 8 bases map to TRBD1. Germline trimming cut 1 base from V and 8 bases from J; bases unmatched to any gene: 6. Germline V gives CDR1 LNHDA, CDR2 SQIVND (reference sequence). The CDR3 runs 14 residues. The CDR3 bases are TGTGCCAGTAGTATAGTCGGGACAGGTATCGGCTACACCTTC. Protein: CASSIVGTGIGYTF.

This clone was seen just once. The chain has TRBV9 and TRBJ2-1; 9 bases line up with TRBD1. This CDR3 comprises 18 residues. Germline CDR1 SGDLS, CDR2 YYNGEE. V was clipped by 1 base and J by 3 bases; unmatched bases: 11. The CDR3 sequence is CASSVPRSTGQGYNEQFF. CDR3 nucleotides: TGTGCCAGCAGCGTACCCCGTTCGACGGGACAGGGCTACAATGAGCAGTTCTTC.

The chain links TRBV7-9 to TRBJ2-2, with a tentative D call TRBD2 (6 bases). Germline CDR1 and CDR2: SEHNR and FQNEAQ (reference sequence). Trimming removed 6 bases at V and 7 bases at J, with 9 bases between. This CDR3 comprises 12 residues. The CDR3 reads CASRRGLGELFF. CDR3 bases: TGTGCCAGCAGGAGGGGACTCGGGGAGCTGTTTTTT. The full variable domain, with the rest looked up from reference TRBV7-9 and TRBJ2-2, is DTGVSQNPRHKITKRGQNVTFRCDPISEHNRLYWYRQTLGQGPEFLTYFQNEAQLEKSRLLSDRFSAERPKGSFSTLEIQRTEQGDSAMYLCASRRGLGELFFGEGSRLTVL.

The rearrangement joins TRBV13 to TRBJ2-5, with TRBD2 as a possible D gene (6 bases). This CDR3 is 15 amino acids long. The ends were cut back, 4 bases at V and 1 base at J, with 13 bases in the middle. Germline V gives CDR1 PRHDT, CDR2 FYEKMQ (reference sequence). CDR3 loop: CASSYRGRGQETQYF. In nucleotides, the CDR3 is TGTGCCAGCAGCTACCGAGGGCGGGGCCAAGAGACCCAGTACTTC.

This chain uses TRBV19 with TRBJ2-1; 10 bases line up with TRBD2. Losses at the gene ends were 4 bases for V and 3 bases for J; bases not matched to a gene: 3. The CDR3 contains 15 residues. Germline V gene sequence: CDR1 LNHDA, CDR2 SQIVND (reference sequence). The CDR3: CASSKSGGVYNEQFF. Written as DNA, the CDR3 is TGTGCCAGTAGTAAAAGCGGGGGGGTCTACAATGAGCAGTTCTTC. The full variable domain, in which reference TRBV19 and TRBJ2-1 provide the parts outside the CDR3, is DGGITQSPKYLFRKEGQNVTLSCEQNLNHDAMYWYRQDPGQGLRLIYYSQIVNDFQKGDIAEGYSVSREKKESFPLTVTSAQKNPTAFYLCASSKSGGVYNEQFFGPGTRLTVL.

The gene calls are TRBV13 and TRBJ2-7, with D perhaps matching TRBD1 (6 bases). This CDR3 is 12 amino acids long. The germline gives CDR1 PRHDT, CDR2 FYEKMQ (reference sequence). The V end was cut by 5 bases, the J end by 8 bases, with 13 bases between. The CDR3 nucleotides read TGTGCCAGCAGCCCACAGGGCATGCAGCAGTACTTC. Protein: CASSPQGMQQYF.

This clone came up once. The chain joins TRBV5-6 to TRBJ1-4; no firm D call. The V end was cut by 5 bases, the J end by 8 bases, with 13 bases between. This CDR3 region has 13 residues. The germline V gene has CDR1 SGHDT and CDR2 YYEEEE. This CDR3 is CASSRNLREKLFF. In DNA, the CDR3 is TGTGCCAGCAGTCGAAACCTGCGGGAAAAACTGTTTTTT.

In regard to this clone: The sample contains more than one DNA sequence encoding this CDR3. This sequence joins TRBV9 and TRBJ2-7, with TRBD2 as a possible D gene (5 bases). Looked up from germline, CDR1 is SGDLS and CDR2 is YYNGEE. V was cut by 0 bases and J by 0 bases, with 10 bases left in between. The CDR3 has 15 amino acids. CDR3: CASSVDLGSSYEQYF. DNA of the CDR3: TGTGCCAGCAGCGTAGACCTGGGGAGCTCCTACGAGCAGTACTTC.

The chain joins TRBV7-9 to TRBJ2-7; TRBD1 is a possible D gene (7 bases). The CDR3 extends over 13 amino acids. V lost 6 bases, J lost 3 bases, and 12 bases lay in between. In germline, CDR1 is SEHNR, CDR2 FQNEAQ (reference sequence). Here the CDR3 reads CASRGQTSYEQYF. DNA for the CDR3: TGTGCCAGCAGGGGACAGACTAGCTACGAGCAGTACTTC.

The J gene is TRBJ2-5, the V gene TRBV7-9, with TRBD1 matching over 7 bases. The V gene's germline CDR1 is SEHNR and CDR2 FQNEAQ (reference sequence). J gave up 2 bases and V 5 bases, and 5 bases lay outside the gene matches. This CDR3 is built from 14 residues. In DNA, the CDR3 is TGTGCCAGCAGCACAGGACAGGCGCAAGAGACCCAGTACTTC. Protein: CASSTGQAQETQYF.

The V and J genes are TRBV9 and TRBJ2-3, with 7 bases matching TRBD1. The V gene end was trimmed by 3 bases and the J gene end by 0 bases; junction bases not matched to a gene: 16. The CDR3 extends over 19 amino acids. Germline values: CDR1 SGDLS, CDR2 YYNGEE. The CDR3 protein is CASSGTPDDRDQSTDTQYF. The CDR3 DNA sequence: TGTGCCAGCAGCGGAACCCCCGACGACAGGGATCAGAGCACAGATACGCAGTATTTT.

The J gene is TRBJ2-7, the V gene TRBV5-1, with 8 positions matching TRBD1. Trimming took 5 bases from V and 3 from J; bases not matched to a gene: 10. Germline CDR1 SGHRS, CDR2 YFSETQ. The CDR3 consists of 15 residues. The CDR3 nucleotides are TGCGCCAGCAGTCCCGCAGGGACAGGCTACTACGAGCAGTACTTC. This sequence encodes CASSPAGTGYYEQYF.

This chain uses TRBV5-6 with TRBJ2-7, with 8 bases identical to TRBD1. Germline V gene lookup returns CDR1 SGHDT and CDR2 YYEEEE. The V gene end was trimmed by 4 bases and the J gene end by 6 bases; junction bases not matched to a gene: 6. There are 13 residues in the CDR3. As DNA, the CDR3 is TGTGCCAGCAGCAGACCCGACAGGGGCGAGCAGTACTTC. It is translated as CASSRPDRGEQYF.

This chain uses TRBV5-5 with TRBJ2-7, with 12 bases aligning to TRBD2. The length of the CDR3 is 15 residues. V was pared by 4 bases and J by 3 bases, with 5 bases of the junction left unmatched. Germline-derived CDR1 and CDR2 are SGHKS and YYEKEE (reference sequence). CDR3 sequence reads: CASSVLAGGIYEQYF. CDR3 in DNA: TGTGCCAGCAGCGTTCTAGCGGGGGGGATCTACGAGCAGTACTTC.

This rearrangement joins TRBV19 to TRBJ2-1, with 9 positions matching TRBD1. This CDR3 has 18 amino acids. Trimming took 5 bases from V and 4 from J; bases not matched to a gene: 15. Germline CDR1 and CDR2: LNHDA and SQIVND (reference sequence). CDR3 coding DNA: TGTGCCAGTAGTGTCTACAGGGGGCGAACTTCGGTATACAATGAGCAGTTCTTC. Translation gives CASSVYRGRTSVYNEQFF. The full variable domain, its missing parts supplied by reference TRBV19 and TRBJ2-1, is DGGITQSPKYLFRKEGQNVTLSCEQNLNHDAMYWYRQDPGQGLRLIYYSQIVNDFQKGDIAEGYSVSREKKESFPLTVTSAQKNPTAFYLCASSVYRGRTSVYNEQFFGPGTRLTVL.

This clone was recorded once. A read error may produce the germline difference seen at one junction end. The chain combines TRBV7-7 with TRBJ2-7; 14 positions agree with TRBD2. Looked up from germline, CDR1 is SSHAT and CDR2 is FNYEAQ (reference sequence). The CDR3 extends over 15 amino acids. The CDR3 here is CASSLGLAGVDEQYF. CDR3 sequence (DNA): TGTGCTAGCAGTTTGGGACTAGCGGGGGTTGACGAGCAGTACTTC.